This is a list of T cell receptor beta chains from one sample in a study of PD-1 blockade in classical Hodgkin lymphoma. The assay was immunoSEQ multiplex PCR, and TCRdb's table has in-frame clones only and misses some. This table holds some 100,000 clones, more than 85% found once. The sample here was peripheral blood mononuclear cells (PBMCs), taken before the second cycle of nivolumab. These receptors were taken from a human donor with classical Hodgkin lymphoma. The CDR3 runs from the conserved cysteine through the conserved F or W. The order of the fields is J gene, D gene, V gene, clone size, CDR3 DNA, CDR3 protein. A D gene is named only where the DNA matches it firmly. Part of the rows lack a size; the others show once, few, many or a class for expanded clones.

TRBJ1-4 | NA | TRBV6-5 | once | TGTGCCAGCAGTTACAGGACCGGTCGTGAAAAACTGTTTTTT | CASSYRTGREKLFF
TRBJ1-2 | NA | TRBV27 | NA | TGTGCCAGCAGTTTATTTGGGCCAGGTGATATTCGTACCTTC | CASSLFGPGDIRTF
TRBJ1-1 | NA | TRBV7-9 | NA | TGTGCCGCGAACGGGGGAAGGACTGAAGCTTTCTTT | CAANGGRTEAFF
TRBJ1-2 | NA | TRBV7-8 | NA | TGTGCCAGCAGCTTAGACGGCAGGATTGTTGGCTACACCTTC | CASSLDGRIVGYTF
TRBJ2-7 | NA | TRBV14 | once | TGTGCCAGCAGCCCCAATCCTGGAGCCTACGAGCAGTACTTC | CASSPNPGAYEQYF
TRBJ2-7 | NA | TRBV5-1 | NA | TGCGCCAGCAGCTTGGCCGAGACACCGAGCTGGTACGAGCAGTACTTC | CASSLAETPSWYEQYF
TRBJ2-3 | TRBD2 | TRBV30 | NA | TGTGCCTGGAGTGTTCGGCCGCGGGGGGTGGCAGATACGCAGTATTTT | CAWSVRPRGVADTQYF
TRBJ1-1 | NA | TRBV18 | NA | TGTGCCAGCTCACCCACGTCCCCCACTGAAGCTTTCTTT | CASSPTSPTEAFF
TRBJ1-2 | TRBD1 | TRBV5-5 | once | TGTGCCAGCAGCGGGACAGGGGACGGCTATGGCTACACCTTC | CASSGTGDGYGYTF
TRBJ2-1 | NA | TRBV4-1 | NA | TGCGCCAGCAGCCAAGATTTAGGGGCGAGAGGATCCTACAATGAGCAGTTCTTC | CASSQDLGARGSYNEQFF
TRBJ1-5 | NA | TRBV23-1 | few | TGCGCCAGCAGTCTAGGAAGCAATCAGCCCCAGCATTTT | CASSLGSNQPQHF
TRBJ2-7 | TRBD2 | TRBV5-1 | NA | TGCGCCAGCAGCTTGACTAGCGGGGGGGCGGACGAGCAGTACTTC | CASSLTSGGADEQYF
TRBJ1-2 | TRBD1 | TRBV4-3 | NA | TGCGCCAGCAGCCCTGGACAGGGGGGAGGTGGCTACACCTTC | CASSPGQGGGGYTF
TRBJ2-3 | NA | TRBV11-2 | NA | TGTGCCAGCAGCTTAGTTTTAGGGAGTGTGGCAGATACGCAGTATTTT | CASSLVLGSVADTQYF
TRBJ2-2 | NA | TRBV5-6 | NA | TGTGCCAGCAGTCCTGAGGGGGGCTGGACCGGGGAGCTGTTTTTT | CASSPEGGWTGELFF
TRBJ1-1 | TRBD1 | TRBV11-2 | NA | TGTGCCAGCAGCTTGGACAGGATCACTGAAGCTTTCTTT | CASSLDRITEAFF
TRBJ1-3 | TRBD1 | TRBV28 | NA | TGTGCCAGCAATCTCAGGGGGGCAGGGGGCATTAAAAACACCATATATTTT | CASNLRGAGGIKNTIYF
TRBJ2-7 | NA | TRBV7-9 | NA | TGTGCCAGCAGCTTAGTTAGGGCCTACGAGCAGTACTTC | CASSLVRAYEQYF
TRBJ2-6 | NA | TRBV30 | NA | TGTGCCTGGAGTGTAAAAGTTCAACCTGGGGCCAACGTCCTGACTTTC | CAWSVKVQPGANVLTF
TRBJ2-7 | NA | TRBV11-3 | NA | TGTGCCAGCAGCCCAGGACGGAACCCCTACGAGCAGTACTTC | CASSPGRNPYEQYF
TRBJ2-3 | NA | TRBV25-1 | few | TGTGCCAGCAGTGAATCCCCCGGTTACACAGATACGCAGTATTTT | CASSESPGYTDTQYF
TRBJ2-1 | NA | TRBV9 | NA | TGTGCCAGCAACCAACTGGAGGGGGCTTCAGTTGAGCAGTTCTTC | CASNQLEGASVEQFF
TRBJ2-5 | NA | TRBV18 | NA | TGTGCCAGCTCACCCCGGGCTACACAAGAGACCCAGTACTTC | CASSPRATQETQYF
TRBJ1-1 | TRBD1 | TRBV14 | NA | TGTGCCAGCAGCCGACAGGGGGGGAACACTGAAGCTTTCTTT | CASSRQGGNTEAFF
TRBJ1-1 | NA | TRBV6-5 | NA | TGTGCCAGCAGTTTCGGACGGAACCATGAAGCTTTCTTT | CASSFGRNHEAFF
TRBJ1-1 | NA | TRBV4-1 | NA | TGCGCCAGCAGCCAAGAAATTCGGCGGGGACATAGGAACACTGAAGCTTTCTTT | CASSQEIRRGHRNTEAFF
TRBJ2-7 | NA | TRBV5-6 | NA | TGTGCCAGCAGCTTGGTGTGGACTCCCGAGCAGTACTTC | CASSLVWTPEQYF
TRBJ1-1 | TRBD1 | TRBV6-5 | NA | TGTGCCAGCAGTCACAGGGGAACTGAAGCTTTCTTT | CASSHRGTEAFF
TRBJ1-1 | NA | TRBV7-9 | NA | TGTGCCAGCAGCTTAGTGGACATGAACACTGAAGCTTTCTTT | CASSLVDMNTEAFF
TRBJ1-3 | TRBD1 | TRBV7-2 | NA | TGTGCCAGCAGCGCAGCGACAGGGGCTGGAAACACCATATATTTT | CASSAATGAGNTIYF
TRBJ1-1 | NA | TRBV6-6 | NA | TGTGCCAGCAGTTACGGGGGAGTCACTGAAGCTTTCTTT | CASSYGGVTEAFF
TRBJ2-3 | NA | TRBV4-3 | NA | TGCGCCAGCAGCCTTGAAGGCACAGATACGCAGTATTTT | CASSLEGTDTQYF
TRBJ1-3 | NA | TRBV4-2 | NA | TGTGCCAGCAGCACGGTTGGGGGGCTAACGGGCGGAAACACCATATATTTT | CASSTVGGLTGGNTIYF
TRBJ2-5 | NA | TRBV4-2 | NA | TGTGCCAGCAGCCGCCTCTCAGGGGCGGGGGAGACCCAGTACTTC | CASSRLSGAGETQYF
TRBJ2-7 | TRBD2 | TRBV18 | NA | TGTGCCAGCTCACCTGTGGCGGGGGGTTACGAGCAGTACTTC | CASSPVAGGYEQYF
TRBJ1-3 | NA | TRBV7-8 | NA | TGTGCCAGCAGCCCGCGGGTTGTGCAAATGGGAAACACCATATATTTT | CASSPRVVQMGNTIYF
TRBJ1-5 | TRBD1 | TRBV7-3 | NA | TGTGCCAGCAGCCGGTTGGACAGGGAATATAGCAATCAGCCCCAGCATTTT | CASSRLDREYSNQPQHF
TRBJ1-5 | TRBD1 | TRBV2 | NA | TGTGCCAGCGGAGACAGGGACAATCAGCCCCAGCATTTT | CASGDRDNQPQHF